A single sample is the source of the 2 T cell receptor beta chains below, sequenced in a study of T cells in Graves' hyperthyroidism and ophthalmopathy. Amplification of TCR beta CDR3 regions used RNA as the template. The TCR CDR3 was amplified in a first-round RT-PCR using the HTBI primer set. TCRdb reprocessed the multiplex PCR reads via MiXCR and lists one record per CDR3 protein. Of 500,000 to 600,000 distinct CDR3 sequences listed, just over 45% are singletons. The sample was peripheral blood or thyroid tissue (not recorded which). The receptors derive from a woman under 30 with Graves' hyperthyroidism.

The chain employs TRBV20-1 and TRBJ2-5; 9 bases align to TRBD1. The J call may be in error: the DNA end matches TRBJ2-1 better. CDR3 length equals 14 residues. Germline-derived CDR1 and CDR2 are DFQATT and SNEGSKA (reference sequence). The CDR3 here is CSASGTGLYNEQFF. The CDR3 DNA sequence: TGCAGTGCTAGCGGGACAGGGCTATACAATGAGCAGTTCTTC.

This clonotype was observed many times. DNA for the CDR3: TGTGCCACCAGCATAAACAACATGAACACTGAAGCTTTCTTT. The encoded protein is CATSINNMNTEAFF. The chain employs TRBV15 and TRBJ1-1; the D is unclear. Germline-derived CDR1 and CDR2 are LNHNV and YYDKDF (reference sequence). V was shortened by 4 bases and J by 0 bases, with 9 bases between the two germline ends. The CDR3 length is 14 residues.